This T cell receptor beta chain was profiled in a study of shared clonotypes between healthy human individuals. Study-level information: Per-donor plates numbered three CD4 naive, three CD4 memory, two CD8 naive and one CD8 memory.

TCRdb's table, derived via immunoSEQ multiplex PCR, lists solely in-frame clones and lacks some. Of roughly 2,300,000 clones in the sample, less than 95% were seen once. The germline V gene encodes CDR1 SEHNR and CDR2 FQNEAQ (reference sequence). CDR3 size: 15 residues. Sequencing was performed on naive CD4+ T cells from PBMCs. Specified subset: CD45RA+ positively selected. The chain combines TRBV7-9 with TRBJ2-5, with 10 bases fitting TRBD2. The J call is uncertain, as TRBJ2-7 better fits the DNA end. The receptor's source is a man aged 18 to 29 in good health. Some clones in this sample may be carry-over from other donors' samples. The CDR3 region is CASRSSGLAGVEQYF. The DNA of the CDR3 is TGTGCCAGCAGGTCCTCGGGGCTAGCGGGAGTCGAGCAGTACTTC.